The present entry profiles one TCR beta chain with its context. The antigen remains undetermined. The data stem from a study of monozygotic twins with inflammatory bowel disease. Study findings and constraints: In these data, no single strong IBD-associated signal or clonotype received support.

Following a re-call of the 5' RACE reads, TCRdb has one entry per CDR3 protein and lacks DNA. This sample's clone table lists roughly 200,000 distinct CDR3 sequences. This receptor was taken from a human donor with ulcerative colitis or Crohn's disease, or a healthy co-twin of an affected twin (not recorded which). What was sequenced was blood.

CDR3: CASSESAGVWTEAFF. The chain recombines TRBV6-1 with TRBJ1-1; checking the TCRdb D call of TRBD1 is not possible without DNA. The CDR3 loop spans 15 amino acids. Germline V gives CDR1 MNHNS, CDR2 SASEGT.